Listed below are T cell receptor beta chains from one sample, sequenced in a study of glioma-infiltrating T cells. TCRdb itself ran the multiplex PCR reads through MiXCR, one entry per CDR3 protein. The repertoire holds under 200,000 distinct CDR3 sequences, with around 40% as singletons. Source material: glioma tissue, nonneoplastic brain tissue, or PBMCs (not recorded which). All receptors derive from a human donor with low-grade glioma or glioblastoma, undergoing nonglioma brain surgery, or in good health (not recorded which). Each CDR3 is given with its conserved first and last residue. A D gene is named only where the DNA matches it firmly. The size field is filled for only some rows; it gives once, few, many or a size class.

TRBV18	.	many	TRBJ2-1	TGTGCCAGCTCACCACCGAGGCAGGGGGGAGACAATGAGCAGTTCTTC	CASSPPRQGGDNEQFF
TRBV28	.	many	TRBJ2-7	TGTGCCAGCGCTAGTGGAGGGGACTCCTACGAGCAGTACTTC	CASASGGDSYEQYF
TRBV6-1	TRBD2	.	TRBJ2-5	TGTGCCAGCAGTTATAGCGGGGTTAAACTTGCGGAGACCAAGTACTTC	CASSYSGVKLAETKYF
TRBV28	.	many	TRBJ1-2	TGTGCCAGCAGTTTTTGGGAGTATGGCTACACCTTC	CASSFWEYGYTF
TRBV2	.	many	TRBJ2-5	TGTGCCAGCTTCGGGCTAGCTTCGTCCCAAGAGACCCAGTACTTC	CASFGLASSQETQYF
TRBV2	TRBD1	.	TRBJ2-7	TGTGCCAGCAGTCGGAGACAGGGCTCCTACGAGCAGTACTTC	CASSRRQGSYEQYF
TRBV3-1	TRBD1	few	TRBJ2-7	TGTGCCAGCAGCCAAGACATTCACAGGGGTACCTACGAGCAGTACTTC	CASSQDIHRGTYEQYF
TRBV24-1	.	.	TRBJ2-2	TGTGCCACCAGTGATTCTAGGCCATCGCTGTCCACCGGGGAGCTGTTTTTT	CATSDSRPSLSTGELFF
TRBV7-7	TRBD2	few	TRBJ2-1	TGTGCCAGCAGCTCCCTCCCTAGGACTAGCGGGAGTCATCCCTACAATGAGCAGTTCTTC	CASSSLPRTSGSHPYNEQFF
TRBV27	.	many	TRBJ2-3	TGTGCCAGCAGTTTTAGGAATGGCGGAGGCACAGATACGCAGTATTTT	CASSFRNGGGTDTQYF
TRBV19	TRBD2	few	TRBJ2-2	TGTGCCAGTACCACTACCCGGGGGGCGAACACCGGGGAGCTGTTTTTT	CASTTTRGANTGELFF
TRBV12-3/TRBV12-4	.	.	TRBJ2-1	TGTGCCAGCAGTTTCGAGGACGGACTCGGTTCCTCCTACAATGAGCAGTTCTTC	CASSFEDGLGSSYNEQFF
TRBV5-1	.	few	TRBJ2-3	TGCGCCAGCAGCAAAAGCGGGTCAGATACGCAGTATTTT	CASSKSGSDTQYF
TRBV6-1	.	many	TRBJ2-3	TGTGCCAGCAGATGGAGGGATACGCAGTATTTT	CASRWRDTQYF
TRBV28	.	many	TRBJ1-1	TGTGCCAGCACCCAACCGGGACGGTTGAACACTGAAGCTTTCTTT	CASTQPGRLNTEAFF
TRBV6-1	.	many	TRBJ2-7	TGTGCCAGCAGGGAATCCCCTCCAGGGAGTAGCTACGAGCAGTACTTC	CASRESPPGSSYEQYF
TRBV29-1	.	few	TRBJ2-1	TGCAGCGTTGGTCTCGGGAGCAATGAGCAGTTCTTC	CSVGLGSNEQFF
TRBV28	.	many	TRBJ1-2	TGTGCCAGCAGTTTATCGGCCAGCGTGAGGGGCTACACCTTC	CASSLSASVRGYTF
TRBV20-1	TRBD2	many	TRBJ2-3	TGCAGTGCTCGACTAGCGGGGCCTAGCACAGATACGCAGTATTTT	CSARLAGPSTDTQYF
TRBV18	TRBD2	few	TRBJ2-7	TGTGCCAGCTCACGGCTAGCGGGAGACGAGCAGTACTTC	CASSRLAGDEQYF
TRBV18	.	.	TRBJ2-5	TGTGCCATCTCACCCAACCATCCAAGGGAGACCCAGTACTTC	CAISPNHPRETQYF
TRBV28	TRBD1	.	TRBJ1-1	TGTGCCAGCAGTTTATCCACCGGGACAGTGGGCACTGTAGCTTTCTTT	CASSLSTGTVGTVAFF
TRBV28	.	many	TRBJ2-3	TGTGCCAGCAGTAGGGACCCTTTCAGCACAGATACGCAGTATTTT	CASSRDPFSTDTQYF
TRBV20-1	TRBD1	many	TRBJ2-7	TGCAGTGCTCACAAGGGACAGGGCTACGAGCAGTACTTC	CSAHKGQGYEQYF
TRBV25-1	TRBD2	many	TRBJ2-7	TGTGCCAGCAGTGCTAGCGGGAGGGGTTACGAGCAGTACTTC	CASSASGRGYEQYF
TRBV20-1	.	once	TRBJ1-1	TGCAGTGCTAGAACACGAGCGAACATTAAAGCTTTCTTT	CSARTRANIKAFF
TRBV5-1	.	.	TRBJ2-3	TGCGCCAGCAGCTTGGAGGGTGACAGCACAGATACGCAGTATTTT	CASSLEGDSTDTQYF
TRBV6-6	TRBD1	.	TRBJ2-7	TGTGCCAGCAGTGGGGGAATGGGACAGGGGCTTGTGTACGAGCAGTACTTC	CASSGGMGQGLVYEQYF
TRBV7-9	.	many	TRBJ1-3	TGTGCCAGCAGCACTTCTGGAAACACCATATATTTT	CASSTSGNTIYF
TRBV5-1	.	.	TRBJ2-1	TGCGCCAGCAGCTTGTCGCTTAGCGAGAACTACAATGAGCAGTTCTTC	CASSLSLSENYNEQFF
TRBV28	.	many	TRBJ2-7	TGTGCCAGCAGTTACCCTCTAGGTTATGCCTACGAGCAGTACTTC	CASSYPLGYAYEQYF